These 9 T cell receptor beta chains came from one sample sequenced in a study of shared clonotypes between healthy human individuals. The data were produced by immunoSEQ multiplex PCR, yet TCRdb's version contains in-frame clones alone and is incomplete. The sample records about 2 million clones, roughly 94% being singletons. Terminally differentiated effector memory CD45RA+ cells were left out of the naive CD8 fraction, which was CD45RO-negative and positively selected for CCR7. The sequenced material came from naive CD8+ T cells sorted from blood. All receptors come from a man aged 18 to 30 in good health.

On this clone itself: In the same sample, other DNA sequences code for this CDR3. The CDR3 loop is CAWSVLGTDTQYF. The DNA of the CDR3 is TGTGCCTGGAGTGTACTTGGGACAGATACGCAGTATTTT. This chain connects TRBV30 to TRBJ2-3; D unclear. This CDR3 region has 13 residues. V gave up 0 bases and J gave up 3 bases, with 7 bases separating them. Looked up from germline, CDR1 is GTSNPN and CDR2 is SVGIG (reference sequence).

As DNA, the CDR3 is TGCGCCAGCAGCCAAGAGAGGATGGGGTACAATGAGCAGTTCTTC. As protein: CASSQERMGYNEQFF. V usage is TRBV4-3 and J usage is TRBJ2-1; the D is unclear. Germline CDR1 and CDR2: LGHNA and YSLEER. The germline V and J ends were trimmed by 0 bases and 4 bases, with 10 bases remaining between them. CDR3 length equals 15 residues.

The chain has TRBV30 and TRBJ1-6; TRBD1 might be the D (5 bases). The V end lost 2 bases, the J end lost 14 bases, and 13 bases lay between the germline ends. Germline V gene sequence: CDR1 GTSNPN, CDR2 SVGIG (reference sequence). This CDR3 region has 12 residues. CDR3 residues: CAWSPQAQSLHF. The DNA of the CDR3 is TGTGCCTGGAGTCCACAGGCTCAGTCCCTCCACTTT.

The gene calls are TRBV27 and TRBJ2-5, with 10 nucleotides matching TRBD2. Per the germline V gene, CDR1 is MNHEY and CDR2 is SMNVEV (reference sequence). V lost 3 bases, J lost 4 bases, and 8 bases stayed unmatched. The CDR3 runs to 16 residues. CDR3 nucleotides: TGTGCCAGCAGTTTTACCCAGCGGGGGGGCCGAGAGACCCAGTACTTC. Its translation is CASSFTQRGGRETQYF.

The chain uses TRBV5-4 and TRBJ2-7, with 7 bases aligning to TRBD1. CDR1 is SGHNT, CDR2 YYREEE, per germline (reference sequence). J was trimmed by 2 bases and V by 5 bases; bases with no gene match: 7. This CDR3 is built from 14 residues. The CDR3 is CASSTAGGTYEQYF. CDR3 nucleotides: TGTGCCAGCAGTACGGCAGGGGGAACCTACGAGCAGTACTTC.

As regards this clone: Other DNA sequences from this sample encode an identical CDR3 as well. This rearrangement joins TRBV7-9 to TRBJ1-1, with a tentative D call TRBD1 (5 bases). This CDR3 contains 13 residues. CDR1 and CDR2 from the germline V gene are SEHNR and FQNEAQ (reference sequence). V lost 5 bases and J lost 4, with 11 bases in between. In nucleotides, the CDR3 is TGTGCCAGCAGCCTCCAGGGTGGCACTGAAGCTTTCTTT. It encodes CASSLQGGTEAFF.

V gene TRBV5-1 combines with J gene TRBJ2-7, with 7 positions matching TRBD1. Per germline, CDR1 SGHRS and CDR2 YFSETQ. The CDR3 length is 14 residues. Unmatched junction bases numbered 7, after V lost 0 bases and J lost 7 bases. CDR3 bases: TGCGCCAGCAGCTTGGATTTACAGGGGCGGGAGCAGTACTTC. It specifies CASSLDLQGREQYF.

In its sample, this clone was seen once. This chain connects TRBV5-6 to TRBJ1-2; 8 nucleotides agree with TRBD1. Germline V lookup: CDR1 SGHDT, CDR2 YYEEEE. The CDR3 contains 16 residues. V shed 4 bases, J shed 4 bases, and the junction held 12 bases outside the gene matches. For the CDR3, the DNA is TGTGCCAGCAGCGACTCGACAGGGGAGTTGATCTATGGCTACACCTTC. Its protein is CASSDSTGELIYGYTF.

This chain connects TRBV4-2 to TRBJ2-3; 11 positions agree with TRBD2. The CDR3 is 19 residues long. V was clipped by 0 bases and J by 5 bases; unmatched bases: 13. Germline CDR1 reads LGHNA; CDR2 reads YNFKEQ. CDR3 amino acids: CASSQEGSLAGGLEDTQYF. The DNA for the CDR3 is TGTGCCAGCAGCCAAGAGGGTAGTCTAGCGGGGGGTCTGGAAGATACGCAGTATTTT.